This TCR beta chain emerged from a study of shared clonotypes between healthy human individuals. Data came from immunoSEQ multiplex PCR; TCRdb stores just in-frame clones and leaves some out. The data show a few hundred thousand clones, with around 80% seen just once and around 12% held by the top ten. The sequencing sample was made of PBMCs. The origin of this receptor is a woman between 40 and 55 years old in good health. Some clones in this sample may be carry-over from other donors' samples.

The CDR3 reads CASSQGRANTEAFF. In DNA form, the CDR3 reads TGTGCCAGCAGCCAAGGGCGAGCGAACACTGAAGCTTTCTTT. The V call is TRBV11-2, the J call TRBJ1-1; D ambiguous. The CDR3 totals 14 residues. CDR1 is SGHAT, CDR2 FQNNGV, per germline. V dropped 5 bases and J dropped 1 base, with 11 bases sitting between them.